The clone carrying this TCR beta chain was detected a few times. Its antigen remains unidentified. The data derive from a study of blood T cells in healthy people across ages. Overall study results and limits: With donor CMV status unknown, expanded clonotype changes were possibly confounded.

Germline V gene sequence: CDR1 SQVTM, CDR2 ANQGSEA. The CDR3 runs 15 residues. Deletions cut 5 bases from V and 3 bases from J, with 17 bases between. The use of a sample-barcoded 5' primer and a J-beta primer mix characterized a second PCR of about 7 to 12 cycles. One entry per CDR3 protein results from TCRdb running MiXCR on the 5' RACE reads. The sample has hundreds of thousands of distinct CDR3 sequences; roughly 50% are singletons. The receptor comes from a man aged 35 to 55 in good health. The V and J genes are TRBV29-1 and TRBJ1-5; D is possibly TRBD1 (6 bases). Sequenced material: blood. CDR3 residues: CSVTFTTGYNQPQHF. As DNA, the CDR3 is TGCAGCGTTACATTTACTACAGGGTACAATCAGCCCCAGCATTTT.